These 28 T cell receptor beta chains originate from one sample sequenced in a study of CD8+ T cells in alopecia areata. The sequencing template was cDNA reverse transcribed from extracted RNA. The protocol was immunoSEQ multiplex PCR, while the TCRdb copy is restricted to in-frame clones and leaves out a portion. The sample lists around 100,000 clones, about 70% occurring once. Treatment in this sample: oral pan-JAK inhibitor, 5-10 mg twice daily. The starting material was CD8+ T cells sorted from blood, obtained at week 44, from a patient treated with tofacitinib. The receptor set was obtained from a human donor with alopecia areata.

This clone has just a few counts. The genes are TRBV5-6 and TRBJ2-7, with D unresolved. The CDR3 covers 13 residues. The germline CDR1 and CDR2 sequences are SGHDT and YYEEEE. V lost 2 bases, J lost 1 base, and 7 bases lay in between. CDR3: CASSFPPSYEQYF. The CDR3 DNA is TGTGCCAGCAGCTTTCCACCATCCTACGAGCAGTACTTC.

The gene calls are TRBV11-2 and TRBJ1-2, with 7 bases identical to TRBD1. The CDR3 runs 15 residues. CDR1 and CDR2 (germline): SGHAT, FQNNGV. Germline trimming cut 4 bases from V and 8 bases from J; bases unmatched to any gene: 13. CDR3 nucleotide sequence: TGTGCCAGCAGCTCCAAAGACAGGGCGGGTAGCGGCTACACCTTC. Translation gives CASSSKDRAGSGYTF.

This clone was observed a few times. V is TRBV2 and J is TRBJ2-5; 8 bases line up with TRBD1. In germline, CDR1 is SNHLY, CDR2 FYNNEI. The ends lost 5 bases at V and 1 base at J; junction bases unmatched: 6. The CDR3 extends over 15 amino acids. In DNA form, the CDR3 reads TGTGCCAGCAGTCCGGGACAGGCTACCCAAGAGACCCAGTACTTC. Translated: CASSPGQATQETQYF.

J is TRBJ1-1 and V is TRBV19; no clear D. From germline, CDR1 is LNHDA and CDR2 SQIVND (reference sequence). Trimming cost V 9 bases and J 5 bases, with 16 bases left between them. CDR3 length: 13 amino acids. In nucleotides, the CDR3 is TGTGCCAGCCTAGCTCGTCGGGCGACTGAAGCTTTCTTT. Amino acids: CASLARRATEAFF.

This clone turned up a few times. The gene calls are TRBV29-1 and TRBJ2-3; D not certain. The CDR3 is 11 residues long. CDR1 SQVTM and CDR2 ANQGSEA come from the germline V gene. Trimming left V 6 bases short and J 3 bases short, with 7 bases between. CDR3 nucleotide sequence: TGCAGCGTCTTTATGACAGATACGCAGTATTTT. Translated: CSVFMTDTQYF.

The rearrangement joins TRBV6-5 to TRBJ1-2; D might be TRBD1 (6 bases). This CDR3 comprises 14 residues. Looked up from germline, CDR1 is MNHEY and CDR2 is SVGAGI. Trimming took off 0 bases at V and 4 bases at J, with 9 bases between the two ends. The CDR3 is CASSYSTGIYGYTF. CDR3 coding DNA: TGTGCCAGCAGTTACTCGACAGGAATCTATGGCTACACCTTC.

The chain has TRBV27 and TRBJ2-7, with D uncertain. CDR3 length: 13 amino acids. The V gene's germline CDR1 is MNHEY and CDR2 SMNVEV (reference sequence). With 6 bases removed from V and 4 bases from J, the gap between germline ends came to 13 bases. The CDR3 reads CASSLGSRYEQYF. The DNA of the CDR3 is TGTGCCAGCAGCCTTGGGTCCAGATACGAGCAGTACTTC.

This chain connects TRBV19 to TRBJ1-2; a weak D match, TRBD1 (6 bases). Germline-derived CDR1 and CDR2 are LNHDA and SQIVND (reference sequence). The CDR3 covers 14 residues. Between the trimmed V and J ends, which lost 4 bases and 4 bases, there was a span of 13 bases. The CDR3, as DNA: TGTGCCAGTAGTACCGTACAGGGAAGCTATGGCTACACCTTC. The encoded protein is CASSTVQGSYGYTF.

This chain connects TRBV6-6 to TRBJ2-7; perhaps TRBD2 as D (5 bases). Germline V gene data show CDR1 as MNHNY and CDR2 as SVGAGI (reference sequence). This CDR3 region has 13 residues. The ends were cut back, 5 bases at V and 3 bases at J, with 11 bases in the middle. CDR3 bases: TGTGCCAGCAGTCCTCCCGAGGGCTACGAGCAGTACTTC. Translation: CASSPPEGYEQYF.

The V call is TRBV9, the J call TRBJ1-4; 10 bases map to TRBD1. The CDR3 runs 16 residues. Germline V CDR1 and CDR2: SGDLS, YYNGEE. V was pared by 3 bases and J by 5 bases, with 7 bases of the junction left unmatched. The chain's CDR3 is CASSASGTGENEKLFF. The CDR3 region has the DNA TGTGCCAGCAGCGCTTCCGGGACAGGGGAAAATGAAAAACTGTTTTTT.

This clone has just a few counts. The chain has TRBV6-1 and TRBJ1-1, with D possibly being TRBD1 (5 bases). The V gene lost 6 bases and the J gene lost 3 bases, with 14 bases spanning the gap. The germline gives CDR1 MNHNS, CDR2 SASEGT. The CDR3 consists of 14 residues. CDR3 DNA sequence: TGTGCCAGCAGGGTTCAGGGCGGAGACACTGAAGCTTTCTTT. Translation gives CASRVQGGDTEAFF.

The chain recombines TRBV5-6 with TRBJ2-7; D is uncertain. Trimming took off 3 bases at V and 2 bases at J, with 3 bases between the two ends. The germline V gene has CDR1 SGHDT and CDR2 YYEEEE. This CDR3 has 11 residues. Here the CDR3 DNA reads TGTGCCAGCAGCTCGGCCTACGAGCAGTACTTC. Amino acid sequence: CASSSAYEQYF.

V is TRBV11-3 and J is TRBJ1-1, with D uncertain. This CDR3 is built from 11 residues. Trimming pared 1 base from V and 8 bases from J, leaving 5 bases between. CDR1 is SGHNT and CDR2 is YENEEA in the germline V gene. The CDR3, as DNA: TGTGCCAGCAGCTTAGGCCCCGAAGCTTTCTTT. It yields the protein CASSLGPEAFF.

The chain recombines TRBV14 with TRBJ1-1; D unresolved. Trimming pared 0 bases from V and 1 base from J, leaving 12 bases between. CDR1 and CDR2 (germline): SGHDN, FVKESK. This CDR3 region has 16 residues. Written as DNA, the CDR3 is TGTGCCAGCAGCCAAGAAGGCGGGGAGTGGAACACTGAAGCTTTCTTT. Amino acids: CASSQEGGEWNTEAFF.

The chain couples TRBV2 to TRBJ2-5; D might be TRBD2 (5 bases). The CDR3 covers 13 residues. Per the germline V gene, CDR1 is SNHLY and CDR2 is FYNNEI. With 8 bases removed from V and 2 bases from J, the gap between germline ends came to 12 bases. CDR3 nucleotide sequence: TGTGCCAGCCAGAGGGCCTCGCAAGAGACCCAGTACTTC. Translation gives CASQRASQETQYF.

The chain uses TRBV15 and TRBJ2-1; D may be TRBD1 (6 bases). The CDR3 runs to 11 residues. Germline CDR1 and CDR2: LNHNV and YYDKDF (reference sequence). With 6 bases removed from V and 9 bases from J, the gap between germline ends came to 9 bases. CDR3 region: CATRRGGEQFF. The CDR3 DNA follows: TGTGCCACCAGGCGAGGGGGTGAGCAGTTCTTC.

The V call is TRBV7-9, the J call TRBJ1-2; D not resolved. V dropped 8 bases and J dropped 3 bases, with 13 bases sitting between them. Germline CDR1 SEHNR, CDR2 FQNEAQ (reference sequence). CDR3 length equals 13 residues. CDR3 bases: TGTGCCAGCTTCGGAGGGAACGACTATGGCTACACCTTC. Translating it yields CASFGGNDYGYTF.

The V and J genes are TRBV5-1 and TRBJ2-7; no clear D. Germline-derived CDR1 and CDR2 are SGHRS and YFSETQ. V was pared by 8 bases and J by 3 bases, with 15 bases between. CDR3 length: 13 residues. CDR3 bases: TGCGCCAGTGCGGTGAGAGCTGACTACGAGCAGTACTTC. Residues: CASAVRADYEQYF.

A few counts support this clone. The chain recombines TRBV27 with TRBJ2-1; 8 bases match TRBD2. V trimming: 4 bases; J trimming: 3 bases; junction bases outside the gene matches: 8. The CDR3 spans 16 residues. Germline CDR1 and CDR2: MNHEY and SMNVEV (reference sequence). In DNA, the CDR3 is TGTGCCAGCAGTTCCACCGGGACTAGTTTCTACAATGAGCAGTTCTTC. This sequence encodes CASSSTGTSFYNEQFF.

The chain has TRBV7-9 and TRBJ1-5; D call uncertain. The ends were cut back, 6 bases at V and 3 bases at J, with 6 bases in the middle. The CDR3 length is 12 residues. Germline CDR1 SEHNR, CDR2 FQNEAQ (reference sequence). The CDR3 bases are TGTGCCAGCAGTATAGACAATCAGCCCCAGCATTTT. Translating it yields CASSIDNQPQHF.

The chain employs TRBV27 and TRBJ2-7, with D perhaps assigned TRBD1 or TRBD2 (5 bases each). This CDR3 is 13 amino acids long. The germline V gene encodes CDR1 MNHEY and CDR2 SMNVEV (reference sequence). The V end lost 6 bases, the J end lost 5 bases, and 14 bases lay between the germline ends. CDR3 protein: CASRATGGNEQYF. The CDR3, as DNA: TGTGCCAGCAGGGCAACAGGAGGCAACGAGCAGTACTTC.

The chain carries TRBV9 and TRBJ2-1; no clear D. Germline V gene data show CDR1 as SGDLS and CDR2 as YYNGEE. This CDR3 comprises 14 residues. Trimming left V 4 bases short and J 5 bases short, with 13 bases between. As DNA, the CDR3 is TGTGCCAGCAGCCCACAACCATTTAACAATGAGCAGTTCTTC. Translation gives CASSPQPFNNEQFF.

This clone was recorded once. This chain joins TRBV7-6 and TRBJ2-3; TRBD2 aligns across 11 bases. The V and J ends lost 5 bases and 1 base, in that order; junction bases with no gene match: 8. The length of the CDR3 is 17 residues. Germline V gene data show CDR1 as SGHVS and CDR2 as FNYEAQ. In DNA form, the CDR3 reads TGTGCCAGCAGCCGGGATCCGGGACTAGCGGGCACAGATACGCAGTATTTT. This sequence encodes CASSRDPGLAGTDTQYF.

The V and J genes are TRBV4-3 and TRBJ1-1; D is uncertain. The germline V gene encodes CDR1 LGHNA and CDR2 YSLEER. V lost 2 bases to trimming and J lost 3 bases, with 7 bases between them. The CDR3 runs 13 residues. The CDR3 nucleotides are TGCGCCAGCAGCCAATTCCGGGACACTGAAGCTTTCTTT. It codes for CASSQFRDTEAFF.

The chain recombines TRBV6-6 with TRBJ2-7, with D uncertain. From germline, CDR1 is MNHNY and CDR2 SVGAGI (reference sequence). V lost 8 bases and J lost 3, with 17 bases in between. The CDR3 length is 14 residues. The CDR3 here is CASSNEPTGYEQYF. The DNA for the CDR3 is TGTGCCAGCTCCAACGAACCAACCGGCTACGAGCAGTACTTC.

The chain joins TRBV29-1 to TRBJ2-3, with 8 bases identical to TRBD1. This CDR3 region has 14 residues. V shed 7 bases and J 7 bases; nucleotides not matched to a gene: 13. The V gene's germline CDR1 is SQVTM and CDR2 ANQGSEA. The CDR3 here is CSASNRTGPNTQYF. The CDR3 DNA reads as TGCAGCGCCAGTAACCGGACAGGGCCAAATACGCAGTATTTT.

This clone was counted once. V is TRBV12-5 and J is TRBJ1-5; D not certain. V lost 5 bases to trimming and J lost 6 bases, with 11 bases between them. The germline CDR1 and CDR2 sequences are LGHNT and FRNRAP. CDR3 length equals 13 residues. The CDR3 DNA follows: TGTGCTAGTGGTCCGCAACCAAGTCAGCCCCAGCATTTT. As protein: CASGPQPSQPQHF.

V and J are TRBV14 and TRBJ2-1; no clear D. CDR1 and CDR2 (germline): SGHDN, FVKESK. This CDR3 is 17 amino acids long. The V end lost 1 base, the J end lost 5 bases, and 18 bases lay between the germline ends. Here the CDR3 reads CASSQATGGLMDNEQFF. In DNA form, the CDR3 reads TGTGCCAGCAGCCAAGCTACTGGCGGTCTAATGGACAATGAGCAGTTCTTC.